This TCR beta chain was obtained from a study of molecular identifiers for immune sequencing clone quantification. This CDR3 contains 14 residues. Per the germline V gene, CDR1 is DFQATT and CDR2 is SNEGSKA (reference sequence). The trim removed 4 bases at V and 1 base at J, leaving 5 bases unmatched. Investigators produced naive CD8 libraries from about 19,000 to 1,100,000 sorted cells, drawing on 10%, 30% or 50% RNA. Sorting recovered naive CD8 T cells on a CD8+CD4-CCR7+CD45RA+ profile. From the PCR reads, TCRdb called clonotypes with MiXCR, one entry per CDR3 protein. Among around 470,000 distinct CDR3 sequences, roughly 25% were seen once, and the ten largest hold around 0.79%.

The sample comprised naive CD8+ T cells from blood, with Jurkat cell RNA spiked in. Subset defined: FACS-sorted CD8+CD4-CCR7+CD45RA+ naive T cells. This receptor was identified in a human donor in good health. Some libraries in this study had Jurkat cell RNA spiked in. The rearrangement joins TRBV20-1 to TRBJ2-7; 9 bases line up with TRBD1. The CDR3 here is CSATRTGASYEQYF. In nucleotides, the CDR3 is TGCAGTGCTACTAGGACAGGGGCGTCCTACGAGCAGTACTTC.